The 7 T cell receptor beta chains below come from one sample, sequenced in a study of blood T cell repertoires in COVID-19. Some clones are missing from TCRdb's copy, which holds only in-frame ones; the method was immunoSEQ multiplex PCR. The sample records about 350,000 clones, more than 85% being singletons. The sample was PBMCs or T cells enriched from blood (not recorded which). The source of these receptors is a woman aged 30 to 39 who had recovered from COVID-19.

The chain joins TRBV12-3 or TRBV12-4 to TRBJ2-7; no clear D. CDR3 length equals 11 residues. V shed 5 bases and J shed 4 bases, with 6 bases lying between them. Written as DNA, the CDR3 is TGTGCCAGCAGTCCCCGGTACGAGCAGTACTTC. It codes for CASSPRYEQYF.

The rearrangement joins TRBV7-9 to TRBJ1-1; D is perhaps TRBD1 (5 bases). The length of the CDR3 is 13 residues. Looked up from germline, CDR1 is SEHNR and CDR2 is FQNEAQ (reference sequence). V shed 4 bases and J shed 5 bases, with 11 bases lying between them. The CDR3 region has the DNA TGTGCCAGCAGCTCCCAGGGCTTAACTGAAGCTTTCTTT. Protein sequence: CASSSQGLTEAFF.

In this sample, this clone turned up many times. The V call is TRBV6-6, the J call TRBJ1-6; 7 bases line up with TRBD1. With V trimmed by 5 bases and J by 7 bases, 8 bases remained unmatched. The germline V gene has CDR1 MNHNY and CDR2 SVGAGI (reference sequence). CDR3 length equals 15 residues. The CDR3 is CASSPSTGPNSPLHF. For the CDR3, the DNA is TGTGCCAGCAGTCCGTCGACAGGGCCCAATTCACCCCTCCACTTT.

The chain is built from TRBV18 and TRBJ1-6; D unresolved. V shed 2 bases and J shed 8 bases, with 7 bases lying between them. Germline CDR1 and CDR2: KGHSH and LQKENI. This CDR3 has 13 residues. The CDR3 loop is CASSPGPDSPLHF. The CDR3 region has the DNA TGTGCCAGCTCACCAGGGCCGGATTCACCCCTCCACTTT. Full variable domain (outside the CDR3, taken from reference TRBV18 and TRBJ1-6): NAGVMQNPRHLVRRRGQEARLRCSPMKGHSHVYWYRQLPEEGLKFMVYLQKENIIDESGMPKERFSAEFPKEGPSILRIQQVVRGDSAAYFCASSPGPDSPLHFGNGTRLTVT.

The chain couples TRBV4-1 to TRBJ2-1; 11 bases agree with TRBD2. CDR3 length equals 16 residues. V lost 4 bases to trimming and J lost 5 bases; unmatched junction nucleotides: 7. Germline CDR1 MGHRA, CDR2 YSYEKL. The CDR3, as DNA: TGCGCCAGCAGCCCCGTAGCGGGGGGGCTCCACAATGAGCAGTTCTTC. Translating gives CASSPVAGGLHNEQFF.

Here the CDR3 DNA reads TGTGCCAGTACACTGGGGGGAACGAACACTGAAGCTTTCTTT. It translates to CASTLGGTNTEAFF. The chain employs TRBV9 and TRBJ1-1; D possibly corresponds to TRBD1 (5 bases). The CDR3 length is 14 residues. Per germline, CDR1 SGDLS and CDR2 YYNGEE. Trimming removed 8 bases from V and 1 base from J, with 15 bases in between.

This clone was found once. The rearrangement links TRBV5-1 to TRBJ2-7; 7 bases line up with TRBD2. The J segment lost 2 bases and the V segment lost 0 bases, leaving 5 bases of the junction unmatched. Looked up from germline, CDR1 is SGHRS and CDR2 is YFSETQ. The CDR3 is made up of 15 amino acids. The CDR3 loop is CASSLVASGAYEQYF. CDR3 DNA sequence: TGCGCCAGCAGCTTGGTGGCTAGCGGAGCCTACGAGCAGTACTTC.